This T cell receptor (beta chain) was retrieved from a study of blood T cell repertoires in COVID-19. About the study: Sources were T cells, B-cell-depleted T cells, or PBMCs; the material itself was cDNA or gDNA.

Original handling: Researchers report that nucleated cell counts were estimated from reference gene primer amplification. Using immunoSEQ multiplex PCR, the repertoire was profiled, and TCRdb retains in-frame clones only, with some absent. V and J calls and clone size are as listed in that table; D and trimming were resolved from the DNA. Here the sample spans some 130,000 clones, 70% to 80% being singletons. The table lists this clone with a few counts. J gave up 4 bases and V 6 bases, and 12 bases lay outside the gene matches. The V gene's germline CDR1 is MNHEY and CDR2 SMNVEV (reference sequence). The CDR3 spans 16 residues.

The sample was peripheral blood. This clonotype was obtained from a human donor in a cohort sampled during active COVID-19. V usage is TRBV27 and J usage is TRBJ1-2; the match to TRBD1 covers 9 bases. Written as DNA, the CDR3 is TGTGCCAGCAGACCCCAAGGGACAGGGCCAGTCTATGGCTACACCTTC. Residues: CASRPQGTGPVYGYTF.